Sequencing of this TCR beta chain was carried out in a study of regulatory T cells in long-lasting Graves disease. The study's findings and limits: Persistent patients shared 2,500 to 3,000 public clonotypes among themselves. Newly diagnosed patients shared fewer, at 900 to 1,000. Persistent disease was associated with favored TRBV28 usage and with favored use of TRBJ1-2 and TRBJ2-5.

CDR1 and CDR2 from the germline V gene are LNHNV and YYDKDF (reference sequence). The CDR3 is 14 amino acids. V was shortened by 6 bases and J by 1 base, with 9 bases between the two germline ends. With respect to this clonotype: What it recognizes is unknown.

Researchers made TCR beta libraries by using iRepertoire HTBI primers and running Arm-PCR on CDR3 regions. MiXCR, applied by TCRdb to the multiplex PCR reads, yields one record per CDR3 protein. The repertoire includes about 520,000 distinct CDR3 sequences, approximately 12% of them detected once, and 8.9% sits in the top ten. Time point: newly diagnosed GD, antithyroid drugs for less than 3 months. TCR sequences were obtained from RNA taken from PBMCs. A further study also used this sample, focusing on T cells in Graves' hyperthyroidism and ophthalmopathy. In that study: First-round RT-PCR with HTBI primers amplified the TCR CDR3 region. Most thyroid clonotypes that were expanded above 0.001 also turned up in blood.

The sequence was collected from a woman in her twenties or thirties with Graves disease. Material: peripheral blood mononuclear cells (PBMCs), obtained at new diagnosis, from a patient treated with antithyroid drugs. The V and J genes are TRBV15 and TRBJ2-2; D not certain. The CDR3 reads CATSWTGNTGELFF. As DNA, the CDR3 is TGTGCCACCAGTTGGACGGGGAACACCGGGGAGCTGTTTTTT. Full variable domain (rest looked up from reference TRBV15 and TRBJ2-2): DAMVIQNPRYQVTQFGKPVTLSCSQTLNHNVMYWYQQKSSQAPKLLFHYYDKDFNNEADTPDNFQSRRPNTSFCFLDIRSPGLGDTAMYLCATSWTGNTGELFFGEGSRLTVL.